The rows below give T cell receptor beta chains drawn from one sample of a study of metastatic and nonmetastatic thyroid tumors. TCRdb re-processed the PCR reads through MiXCR. The profile covers around 64,000 clones, with approximately 4.1% appearing a single time and 20% to 25% taken by the ten largest. The sequenced sample consisted of blood. These receptors all come from a female donor with papillary thyroid cancer or a benign thyroid nodule (not recorded which). Some clones in this sample may be carry-over from other donors' samples. CDR3s include the opening cysteine and the closing phenylalanine or tryptophan. A D gene is named only where the DNA matches it firmly. A clone size is listed for some rows: how often the clone was seen (once, few, many), or a class if it is expanded.

D gene,J gene,clone size,V gene,CDR3 DNA,CDR3 protein
.,TRBJ2-7,.,TRBV20-1,TGCAGTGCTAATTCGCAGTCCTACGAGCAGTACTTC,CSANSQSYEQYF
.,TRBJ2-6,many,TRBV6-1,TGTGCCAGCAGTGAAACTTACGGTGGCTCGGACGTCCTGACTTTC,CASSETYGGSDVLTF
TRBD1,TRBJ1-3,.,TRBV6-2/TRBV6-3,TGTGCCAGCAGACCCGGGACAGGCTCTCAGGTGGGGACTGGAAACACCATATATTTT,CASRPGTGSQVGTGNTIYF
TRBD1,TRBJ1-2,few,TRBV6-9,TGTGCCAGCAGTTACGCCGGGACAGACGACTACACCTTC,CASSYAGTDDYTF
.,TRBJ2-7,many,TRBV6-1,TGTGCCAGCACACAGGATGCCTACGAGCAGTACTTC,CASTQDAYEQYF
TRBD2,TRBJ2-7,few,TRBV6-1,TGTGCCAGCAGAGACAGCGGGGGAGGACGGAAACAGTACTTC,CASRDSGGGRKQYF
.,TRBJ2-7,many,TRBV18,TGTGCCAGCTCACCAGGGATCGAGCAGTACTTC,CASSPGIEQYF
.,TRBJ2-1,once,TRBV24-1,TGTGCCACCAGTGCCAGACGGCCGGAAGGCTTCAATGAGCAGTTCTTC,CATSARRPEGFNEQFF
.,TRBJ2-1,.,TRBV7-9,TGTGCCAGCAGCTTAGGTATCGGGGACTTAGGGGAGCAGTTCTTC,CASSLGIGDLGEQFF
.,TRBJ1-2,many,TRBV5-1,TGCGCCAGCAGCTTGGCCGTGGGGACACTAAGTCCAAACTATGGCTACACCTTC,CASSLAVGTLSPNYGYTF
.,TRBJ2-6,many,TRBV12-5,TGTGCTAGTGGTTTGGTCAACCAGTTAACTGGGGCCAACGTCCTGACTTTC,CASGLVNQLTGANVLTF
.,TRBJ2-2,few,TRBV11-3,TGTGCCAGCAGCTTAGGTGTTAGTACCGGGGAGCTGTTTTTT,CASSLGVSTGELFF
.,TRBJ1-2,many,TRBV4-1,TGCGCCAGCAGCCAACCGGACACGTATGGCTACACCTTC,CASSQPDTYGYTF
.,TRBJ2-3,many,TRBV5-1,TGCGCCAGCAGCTTTGAGGGGACAGATACGCAGTATTTT,CASSFEGTDTQYF
TRBD1,TRBJ2-3,few,TRBV6-2/TRBV6-3,TGTGCCAGCAGTGCGCGACCGGGACAGGGAGTTTGTACGCAGTATTTT,CASSARPGQGVCTQYF
.,TRBJ2-7,many,TRBV5-1,TGCGCCAGCAGCCGCACTCTCGAGGGTCGGGTCGAGCAGTACTTC,CASSRTLEGRVEQYF
.,TRBJ1-5,many,TRBV9,TGTGCCAGCAGCGTCCCCAATGGGCAGGGGATGCGGTATAGCAATCAGCCCCAGCATTTT,CASSVPNGQGMRYSNQPQHF
.,TRBJ1-2,medium-sized,TRBV20-1,TGCAGTGCTACCGGACAGCTCTATGGCTACACCTTC,CSATGQLYGYTF
.,TRBJ2-7,.,TRBV28,TGTGCCAGCAGTCCACAGACAATTGGCCACGAGCAGTACTTC,CASSPQTIGHEQYF
.,TRBJ2-3,few,TRBV12-3/TRBV12-4,TGTGCCACGGGCTGGGGCCTTTTGCAGTATTTT,CATGWGLLQYF
.,TRBJ1-1,many,TRBV12-3/TRBV12-4,TGTGCCAGCAGTATTCAACCCGGGGGTATGAACACTGAAGCTTTCTTT,CASSIQPGGMNTEAFF
.,TRBJ1-5,.,TRBV7-3,TGTGCCAGCAGCTTTGACGGCATTGCGACCCAGCATTTT,CASSFDGIATQHF
.,TRBJ1-5,many,TRBV5-1,TGCGCCAGCAGCTTGGATGGCCAGCGTAATCAGCCCCAGCATTTT,CASSLDGQRNQPQHF
TRBD2,TRBJ2-1,many,TRBV28,TGTGCCAGCAGAGTTTTGGCGGGAGCCTACAATGAGCAGTTCTTC,CASRVLAGAYNEQFF
.,TRBJ1-1,few,TRBV28,TGTGCCAGCAATAGGTTATCGGACACTGAAGCTTTCTTT,CASNRLSDTEAFF
.,TRBJ2-1,many,TRBV5-5,TGTGCCAGCAGCCCGGGCCTAAGGGGTTCCTACAATGAGCAGTTCTTC,CASSPGLRGSYNEQFF
TRBD1,TRBJ1-4,.,TRBV28,TGTGCCAGCAGCACCTATTTACCCACCGGGACAGGGTGGGTAAAACTGTTTTTT,CASSTYLPTGTGWVKLFF